This TCR beta chain was identified during a study of blood T cell repertoires in COVID-19. The ends were cut back, 2 bases at V and 6 bases at J, with 11 bases in the middle. This CDR3 comprises 13 residues. Germline values: CDR1 SEHNR, CDR2 FQNEAQ (reference sequence). Assay: immunoSEQ multiplex PCR; the TCRdb copy retains only in-frame clones and omits some. The data hold approximately 260,000 clones, with more than 85% observed a single time. This sequence originates from a young man with active or convalescent COVID-19. The gene calls are TRBV7-9 and TRBJ2-7, with D perhaps TRBD2 (5 bases). Sequencing was done on a sample of peripheral blood. CDR3 DNA: TGTGCCAGCAGCTTACCGCCGGCGGGCGAGCAGTACTTC. Amino acid sequence: CASSLPPAGEQYF. Using reference TRBV7-9 and TRBJ2-7 for the parts outside the CDR3, the full variable domain is DTGVSQNPRHKITKRGQNVTFRCDPISEHNRLYWYRQTLGQGPEFLTYFQNEAQLEKSRLLSDRFSAERPKGSFSTLEIQRTEQGDSAMYLCASSLPPAGEQYFGPGTRLTVT.